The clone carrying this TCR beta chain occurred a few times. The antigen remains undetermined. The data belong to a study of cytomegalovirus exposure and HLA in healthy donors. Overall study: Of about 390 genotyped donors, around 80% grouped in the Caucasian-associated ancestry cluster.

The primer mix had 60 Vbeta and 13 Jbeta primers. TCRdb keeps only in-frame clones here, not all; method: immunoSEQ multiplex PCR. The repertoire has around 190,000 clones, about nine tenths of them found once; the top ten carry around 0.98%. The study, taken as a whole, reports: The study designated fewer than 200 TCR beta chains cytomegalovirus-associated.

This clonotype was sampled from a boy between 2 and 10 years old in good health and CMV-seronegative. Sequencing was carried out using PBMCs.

CDR3 protein: CASGRSTEAFF. CDR3 in DNA: TGTGCCAGTGGGAGGAGCACTGAAGCTTTCTTT. V usage is TRBV6-1 and J usage is TRBJ1-1; D unclear. Looked up from germline, CDR1 is MNHNS and CDR2 is SASEGT. The CDR3 has 11 residues. Trimming took off 9 bases at V and 4 bases at J, with 9 bases between the two ends.